A single sample is the source of the 24 T cell receptor beta chains below, sequenced in a study of T cells in localized non-small cell lung cancer. Profiled with immunoSEQ multiplex PCR; TCRdb holds only in-frame clones, not every one. The repertoire holds around 31,000 clones, with roughly 94% as singletons. The sequencing here drew on peripheral blood, taken before any cancer treatment. These receptors were collected from a woman aged 40-75 years with stage I lung adenocarcinoma.

This clone appeared a few times. The CDR3 DNA reads TGTGCCAGCTCACATCCGACAGGGAATGGCTACACCTTC. Translating gives CASSHPTGNGYTF. The gene calls are TRBV18 and TRBJ1-2; 7 positions match TRBD1. This CDR3 has 13 amino acids. V shed 4 bases, J shed 6 bases, and the junction held 5 bases outside the gene matches. CDR1 KGHSH and CDR2 LQKENI come from the germline V gene.

J is TRBJ2-7 and V is TRBV23-1; tentative D call: TRBD1 (5 bases). TRBV23-1 is flagged as an ORF with uncertain function. There are 15 residues in the CDR3. Trimming pared 4 bases from V and 7 bases from J, leaving 20 bases between. The CDR3 DNA reads as TGCGCCAGCAGTCTCAAGGGTGGGGCCGTGGGGGAGCAGTACTTC. Its translation: CASSLKGGAVGEQYF.

This chain uses TRBV16 with TRBJ1-4; TRBD1 is a possible D gene (6 bases). CDR1 is KGHSY and CDR2 is FQNENV in the germline V gene. The length of the CDR3 is 16 residues. The V end lost 5 bases, the J end lost 3 bases, and 16 bases lay between the germline ends. The CDR3 DNA sequence: TGTGCCAGCAGCAGACTGTGGACAGACTCTAATGAAAAACTGTTTTTT. The encoded protein is CASSRLWTDSNEKLFF.

The genes are TRBV5-5 and TRBJ1-1, with D perhaps matching TRBD1 (5 bases). V dropped 3 bases and J dropped 5 bases, with 11 bases sitting between them. Per germline, CDR1 SGHKS and CDR2 YYEKEE (reference sequence). The CDR3 length is 13 residues. CDR3 region: CASSSGRGTEAFF. For the CDR3, the DNA is TGTGCCAGCAGCTCGGGACGGGGAACTGAAGCTTTCTTT.

The chain uses TRBV11-2 and TRBJ1-3, with D perhaps matching TRBD1 (6 bases). From germline, CDR1 is SGHAT and CDR2 FQNNGV. The CDR3 is made up of 17 amino acids. With 2 bases removed from V and 6 bases from J, the gap between germline ends came to 20 bases. The CDR3 DNA reads TGTGCCAGCAGCTTACGCGAGTGGGGGGCGCCGCAAAACACCATATATTTT. The encoded protein is CASSLREWGAPQNTIYF.

J is TRBJ2-7 and V is TRBV18, with 7 nucleotides matching TRBD2. J lost 6 bases, V lost 3 bases, and 5 bases had no gene match. CDR3 size: 13 residues. Per germline, CDR1 KGHSH and CDR2 LQKENI. The CDR3 is CASSPGRGSEQYF. The CDR3 region has the DNA TGTGCCAGCTCACCGGGCCGCGGGAGCGAGCAGTACTTC. Combining the CDR3 with reference TRBV18 and TRBJ2-7 gives the whole variable domain NAGVMQNPRHLVRRRGQEARLRCSPMKGHSHVYWYRQLPEEGLKFMVYLQKENIIDESGMPKERFSAEFPKEGPSILRIQQVVRGDSAAYFCASSPGRGSEQYFGPGTRLTVT.

The V call is TRBV28, the J call TRBJ2-7; maybe TRBD2 (5 bases). Between the trimmed V and J ends, which lost 6 bases and 6 bases, there was a span of 12 bases. The CDR3 extends over 12 amino acids. The V gene's germline CDR1 is MDHEN and CDR2 SYDVKM. CDR3 protein: CASSRGLSEQYF. The CDR3 nucleotides are TGTGCCAGCAGCCGGGGTTTGAGCGAGCAGTACTTC.

CDR3: CASIPQLTEAFF. The CDR3 nucleotides read TGTGCCAGCATTCCCCAGCTAACTGAAGCTTTCTTT. This rearrangement joins TRBV2 to TRBJ1-1; D uncertain. V dropped 7 bases and J dropped 5 bases, with 11 bases sitting between them. Per germline, CDR1 SNHLY and CDR2 FYNNEI. This CDR3 comprises 12 residues.

This chain links TRBV28 with TRBJ1-2, with D uncertain. V lost 3 bases to trimming and J lost 0 bases, with 14 bases between them. The germline V gene encodes CDR1 MDHEN and CDR2 SYDVKM. The CDR3 has 16 amino acids. CDR3 sequence (DNA): TGTGCCAGCAGTTTTCCGGGCGGGCGAGCTAACTATGGCTACACCTTC. Translating gives CASSFPGGRANYGYTF.

The genes are TRBV28 and TRBJ2-4; 10 bases line up with TRBD1. The CDR3 consists of 18 residues. V lost 8 bases to trimming and J lost 0 bases; unmatched junction nucleotides: 13. Germline CDR1 and CDR2: MDHEN and SYDVKM. CDR3 sequence: CASHRDRGYPLAKNIQYF. The CDR3, as DNA: TGTGCCAGCCACCGGGACAGGGGATACCCACTAGCCAAAAACATTCAGTACTTC.

This sequence joins TRBV19 and TRBJ2-2, with TRBD1 identical over 7 bases. This CDR3 contains 16 residues. The V segment lost 3 bases and the J segment 7 bases; nucleotides outside the gene matches: 11. From germline, CDR1 is LNHDA and CDR2 SQIVND (reference sequence). The CDR3 loop reads CASSIGPGGVGGELFF. The CDR3 DNA follows: TGTGCCAGTAGTATCGGCCCAGGGGGTGTTGGCGGGGAGCTGTTTTTT. Full variable domain (remainder filled in from reference TRBV19 and TRBJ2-2): DGGITQSPKYLFRKEGQNVTLSCEQNLNHDAMYWYRQDPGQGLRLIYYSQIVNDFQKGDIAEGYSVSREKKESFPLTVTSAQKNPTAFYLCASSIGPGGVGGELFFGEGSRLTVL.

Remarks on this clone: At one end the junction does not follow the germline gene, possibly because of a read error. This rearrangement joins TRBV10-3 to TRBJ1-2, with 10 bases matching TRBD1. The length of the CDR3 is 13 residues. In germline, CDR1 is ENHRY, CDR2 SYGVKD. As DNA, the CDR3 is TGTGCCATCAGTCCGACAGGGGGCGATGGCCACACCTTC. Amino acids: CAISPTGGDGHTF.

V usage is TRBV19 and J usage is TRBJ2-5; 9 positions match TRBD1. This CDR3 is 14 amino acids long. V lost 5 bases, J lost 7 bases, and 8 bases stayed unmatched. Germline CDR1 reads LNHDA; CDR2 reads SQIVND (reference sequence). This CDR3 is CASSGQGQGRTQYF. The CDR3 nucleotides read TGTGCCAGTAGTGGCCAGGGACAGGGAAGGACCCAGTACTTC.

Turning to this clone: At one end the junction does not follow the germline gene, possibly because of a read error. This chain links TRBV2 with TRBJ1-2, with unresolved D. The CDR3 spans 12 residues. Germline CDR1 is SNHLY and CDR2 is FYNNEI. The CDR3 loop is CASSDYLPRARF. The CDR3 bases are TGTGCCAGCAGTGATTACCTCCCAAGGGCGCGGTTC.

J is TRBJ2-3 and V is TRBV18; 8 nucleotides agree with TRBD2. J lost 3 bases, V lost 1 base, and 12 bases had no gene match. CDR1 is KGHSH, CDR2 LQKENI, per germline. This CDR3 region has 18 residues. In DNA, the CDR3 is TGTGCCAGCTCACCACGGGTGAGGAAGCGGGAGAGGACAGATACGCAGTATTTT. This encodes CASSPRVRKRERTDTQYF.

The chain carries TRBV10-3 and TRBJ1-1, with D unresolved. The length of the CDR3 is 14 residues. Germline CDR1 reads ENHRY; CDR2 reads SYGVKD. Between the trimmed V and J ends, which lost 4 bases and 3 bases, there was a span of 12 bases. CDR3 DNA sequence: TGTGCCATCAGTGGCAGGCCGGGGTACACTGAAGCTTTCTTT. This sequence encodes CAISGRPGYTEAFF.

V gene TRBV2 combines with J gene TRBJ2-1; D unresolved. The CDR3 is 11 residues long. Germline V gene sequence: CDR1 SNHLY, CDR2 FYNNEI. Trimming removed 8 bases at V and 3 bases at J, with 5 bases between. The DNA of the CDR3 is TGTGCCAGCGGGGACTACAATGAGCAGTTCTTC. The encoded protein is CASGDYNEQFF.

This clone turned up a few times. V is TRBV28 and J is TRBJ1-3, with 7 bases matching TRBD1. The V gene end was trimmed by 6 bases and the J gene end by 5 bases; junction bases not matched to a gene: 10. Germline CDR1 reads MDHEN; CDR2 reads SYDVKM. CDR3 length equals 15 residues. The CDR3 protein is CASSPHRGRRNTIYF. The DNA of the CDR3 is TGTGCCAGCAGCCCACACAGGGGAAGGAGAAACACCATATATTTT.

This clone occurred once. The chain couples TRBV14 to TRBJ1-2, with TRBD1 as a possible D gene (5 bases). V lost 4 bases to trimming and J lost 4 bases, with 16 bases between them. The CDR3 is 15 amino acids. In germline, CDR1 is SGHDN, CDR2 FVKESK. CDR3 sequence: CASSLSGAEGYGYTF. Written as DNA, the CDR3 is TGTGCCAGCAGCCTTAGCGGGGCCGAAGGCTATGGCTACACCTTC.

This sequence joins TRBV15 and TRBJ1-1; a possible D gene is TRBD1 (6 bases). Trimming left V 3 bases short and J 1 base short, with 12 bases between. This CDR3 is 15 amino acids long. CDR1 and CDR2 from the germline V gene are LNHNV and YYDKDF (reference sequence). The DNA for the CDR3 is TGTGCCACCAGCAGGTTCCCAGGGGAGAACACTGAAGCTTTCTTT. It specifies CATSRFPGENTEAFF.

This clone has a single count. The chain uses TRBV7-8 and TRBJ1-2, with TRBD1 matching 10 bases. This CDR3 contains 16 residues. With V trimmed by 5 bases and J by 8 bases, 14 bases remained unmatched. Germline V gives CDR1 SGHVS, CDR2 FQNEAQ. CDR3 coding DNA: TGTGCCAGCAGCGCGGGACAGGGGCGATGGGCGGGCGGCTACACCTTC. Translation gives CASSAGQGRWAGGYTF.

The chain employs TRBV11-3 and TRBJ2-5; D is perhaps TRBD2 (5 bases). With 3 bases removed from V and 0 bases from J, the gap between germline ends came to 17 bases. Per the germline V gene, CDR1 is SGHNT and CDR2 is YENEEA. This CDR3 has 17 amino acids. The DNA for the CDR3 is TGTGCCAGCAGCTTTCCCCTCCCGGGGATCGACCAAGAGACCCAGTACTTC. It translates to CASSFPLPGIDQETQYF.

The chain recombines TRBV2 with TRBJ2-2, with 11 bases matching TRBD1. There are 16 residues in the CDR3. Germline V lookup: CDR1 SNHLY, CDR2 FYNNEI. Trimming at V came to 6 bases and at J to 5 bases, leaving 8 bases not matched to a gene. This CDR3 is CASRRGQGAKTGELFF. The CDR3 DNA follows: TGTGCCAGCAGGCGTGGACAGGGGGCAAAAACCGGGGAGCTGTTTTTT.

In DNA form, the CDR3 reads TGTGCCAGCAGCCGTACAGGGTCCTGGGGCAATCAGCCCCAGCATTTT. Translating it yields CASSRTGSWGNQPQHF. The V and J genes are TRBV5-6 and TRBJ1-5, with D perhaps TRBD1 (6 bases). This CDR3 region has 16 residues. CDR1 is SGHDT and CDR2 is YYEEEE in the germline V gene. Trimming took 4 bases from V and 2 from J, leaving 16 bases between them. The full variable domain, rest sourced from reference TRBV5-6 and TRBJ1-5, is DAGVTQSPTHLIKTRGQQVTLRCSPKSGHDTVSWYQQALGQGPQFIFQYYEEEERQRGNFPDRFSGHQFPNYSSELNVNALLLGDSALYLCASSRTGSWGNQPQHFGDGTRLSIL.